The 21 T cell receptor beta chains in this list originate from one sample, sequenced in a study of shared clonotypes between healthy human individuals. Only in-frame clones appear in the TCRdb table, and some are missing; sequencing was by immunoSEQ multiplex PCR. There are more than 850,000 clones in the sample; 78% occur only once, and more than 0.5% lies in the top ten. Specimen: memory CD4+ T cells from PBMCs. Stated subset: CD45RA-negative fraction. These receptor sequences come from a man aged 18 to 30 in good health. Some clones in this sample may be carry-over from other donors' samples.

This clone was detected once. The chain couples TRBV2 to TRBJ2-2; TRBD1 matches 11 bases. This CDR3 comprises 15 residues. The V segment lost 7 bases and the J segment 5 bases; nucleotides outside the gene matches: 6. Germline assignment: CDR1 SNHLY and CDR2 FYNNEI. The CDR3 DNA sequence: TGTGCCAGCACTCGGGACAGGGGGGGTACCGGGGAGCTGTTTTTT. This codes for CASTRDRGGTGELFF.

The sample holds a few counts of this clone. The rearrangement links TRBV30 to TRBJ1-5; tentative D call: TRBD1 (6 bases). The CDR3 has 13 amino acids. V lost 6 bases and J 11 bases, leaving 20 bases between the germline ends. The V gene's germline CDR1 is GTSNPN and CDR2 SVGIG (reference sequence). Here the CDR3 reads CACEDSGRGAQHF. CDR3 nucleotides: TGTGCCTGCGAGGACAGCGGGCGGGGAGCCCAGCATTTT.

A word on this clone: Distinct nucleotide sequences in the sample also encode this CDR3. The chain links TRBV5-1 to TRBJ2-3, with D possibly matching TRBD2 (5 bases). This CDR3 has 15 residues. Deletions cut 2 bases from V and 0 bases from J, with 10 bases between. CDR1 and CDR2 (germline): SGHRS, YFSETQ. CDR3 nucleotide sequence: TGCGCCAGCAGCTTAGAGCGGACCAGCACAGATACGCAGTATTTT. Translated, it gives CASSLERTSTDTQYF.

The V and J genes are TRBV2 and TRBJ1-4, with 8 bases matching TRBD1. The CDR3 consists of 15 residues. The trim removed 6 bases at V and 7 bases at J, leaving 10 bases unmatched. Germline assignment: CDR1 SNHLY and CDR2 FYNNEI. As DNA, the CDR3 is TGTGCCAGCAGCGAAACCGGGACAGGAGGTGAAAAACTGTTTTTT. Protein sequence: CASSETGTGGEKLFF.

V gene TRBV28 combines with J gene TRBJ2-7, with 8 bases lining up with TRBD1. V lost 8 bases, J lost 6 bases, and 18 bases stayed unmatched. Germline V gives CDR1 MDHEN, CDR2 SYDVKM. This CDR3 is 16 amino acids long. The CDR3 region is CASHSTPGQGVFEQYF. For the CDR3, the DNA is TGTGCCAGCCATTCTACCCCCGGACAGGGTGTATTCGAGCAGTACTTC. Together with reference TRBV28 and TRBJ2-7, the CDR3 gives the full variable domain: DVKVTQSSRYLVKRTGEKVFLECVQDMDHENMFWYRQDPGLGLRLIYFSYDVKMKEKGDIPEGYSVSREKKERFSLILESASTNQTSMYLCASHSTPGQGVFEQYFGPGTRLTVT.

This clone was seen a single time. The V and J genes are TRBV6-1 and TRBJ2-1, with unresolved D. This CDR3 spans 12 amino acids. Germline V gene lookup returns CDR1 MNHNS and CDR2 SASEGT. The V and J ends lost 6 bases and 6 bases respectively, with 9 bases between them. For the CDR3, the DNA is TGTGCCAGCAGGGCGGTCGGCAATGAGCAGTTCTTC. Translation gives CASRAVGNEQFF.

J is TRBJ2-7 and V is TRBV7-2; D might be TRBD1 or TRBD2, each matching 5 bases. The CDR3 runs to 16 residues. Trimming shortened V by 2 bases and J by 0 bases, and 14 bases separated the two germline ends. CDR1 and CDR2 (germline): SGHTA, FQGNSA. The CDR3 DNA follows: TGTGCCAGCAGCTTAATATGGGGGAGTTACTCCTACGAGCAGTACTTC. Encoded protein: CASSLIWGSYSYEQYF.

Points on this clone: Only one base separates this from a far larger clonotype, so it likely reflects a read error. The gene calls are TRBV30 and TRBJ2-5, with 7 bases identical to TRBD2. CDR1 is GTSNPN and CDR2 is SVGIG in the germline V gene (reference sequence). This CDR3 is built from 14 residues. J was trimmed by 5 bases and V by 3 bases; bases with no gene match: 9. CDR3 bases: TGTGCCTGGAGACGTTTGGGGGGGTCGGAGACCCAGTACTTC. It specifies CAWRRLGGSETQYF.

For the CDR3, the DNA is TGTGCCAGCACCTCGCCCCAGGGGCGACAGCCCCAGCATTTT. Its protein is CASTSPQGRQPQHF. The chain has TRBV28 and TRBJ1-5, with a weak D call TRBD1 (6 bases). The CDR3 is 14 residues long. Looked up from germline, CDR1 is MDHEN and CDR2 is SYDVKM. Trimming shortened V by 7 bases and J by 7 bases, and 17 bases separated the two germline ends.

This clone was recorded a few times. The chain carries TRBV18 and TRBJ1-5; 8 bases agree with TRBD1. Germline CDR1 is KGHSH and CDR2 is LQKENI. The CDR3 is 12 amino acids. The trim removed 3 bases at V and 11 bases at J, leaving 3 bases unmatched. CDR3 protein: CASSPDREAQHF. The CDR3 bases are TGTGCCAGCTCACCGGACAGGGAAGCCCAGCATTTT.

V gene TRBV27 combines with J gene TRBJ1-1, with a possible D match to TRBD1 (5 bases). The CDR3 length is 14 residues. V shed 6 bases and J shed 4 bases, with 15 bases lying between them. Looked up from germline, CDR1 is MNHEY and CDR2 is SMNVEV (reference sequence). CDR3 nucleotides: TGTGCCAGCAGCCTCCGCGGGGCGGGCACTGAAGCTTTCTTT. It codes for CASSLRGAGTEAFF.

CDR3 residues: CASSLVGGTIYF. CDR3 nucleotides: TGTGCCAGCAGCTTAGTAGGGGGCACCATATATTTT. The J gene is TRBJ1-3, the V gene TRBV7-8; maybe TRBD1 (6 bases). Trimming cost V 1 base and J 9 bases, with 7 bases left between them. There are 12 residues in the CDR3. CDR1 SGHVS and CDR2 FQNEAQ come from the germline V gene.

The rearrangement joins TRBV10-2 to TRBJ1-5, with 7 bases fitting TRBD1. V gave up 6 bases and J gave up 3 bases; unmatched junction bases: 8. Germline V gene lookup returns CDR1 WSHSY and CDR2 SAAADI. This CDR3 comprises 15 residues. CDR3 bases: TGCGCCAGCAGGGGGGACAGCACAGACAATCAGCCCCAGCATTTT. Protein sequence: CASRGDSTDNQPQHF.

J is TRBJ2-7 and V is TRBV6-1; D not resolved. The CDR3 totals 11 residues. Between the trimmed V and J ends, which lost 4 bases and 3 bases, there was a span of 4 bases. Germline CDR1 is MNHNS and CDR2 is SASEGT. The CDR3 bases are TGTGCCAGCAGTGCCCGCTACGAGCAGTACTTC. Translation: CASSARYEQYF.

This rearrangement joins TRBV19 to TRBJ1-2, with 11 bases matching TRBD1. V was clipped by 4 bases and J by 4 bases; unmatched bases: 11. The V gene's germline CDR1 is LNHDA and CDR2 SQIVND (reference sequence). The CDR3 extends over 17 amino acids. The CDR3 here is CASSTGQGAGWVYGYTF. The CDR3 DNA sequence: TGTGCCAGTAGTACCGGACAGGGGGCTGGTTGGGTCTATGGCTACACCTTC.

The V and J genes are TRBV5-1 and TRBJ2-2; a possible D gene is TRBD2 (6 bases). Germline loops: CDR1 SGHRS, CDR2 YFSETQ. The CDR3 totals 15 residues. Trimming took off 3 bases at V and 2 bases at J, with 11 bases between the two ends. CDR3 loop: CASSWNSGNTGELFF. CDR3 DNA sequence: TGCGCCAGCAGCTGGAATAGCGGAAACACCGGGGAGCTGTTTTTT.

V usage is TRBV28 and J usage is TRBJ2-7; D call uncertain. Germline assignment: CDR1 MDHEN and CDR2 SYDVKM. CDR3 size: 16 residues. Trimming pared 1 base from V and 7 bases from J, leaving 20 bases between. The CDR3 DNA follows: TGTGCCAGCAGTTTATCCCAAGAAGGATCTCCCTGGGAGCAGTACTTC. Protein sequence: CASSLSQEGSPWEQYF.

The chain combines TRBV27 with TRBJ1-5; unclear D gene. The germline gives CDR1 MNHEY, CDR2 SMNVEV (reference sequence). The CDR3 has 14 residues. V lost 2 bases and J lost 0, with 5 bases in between. The CDR3 DNA reads as TGTGCCAGCAGTTTAGGATATAGCAATCAGCCCCAGCATTTT. This translates into CASSLGYSNQPQHF.

The chain employs TRBV2 and TRBJ2-3; tentative D call: TRBD2 (7 bases). Germline CDR1 and CDR2: SNHLY and FYNNEI. Between the trimmed V and J ends, which lost 2 bases and 4 bases, there was a span of 13 bases. The CDR3 contains 15 residues. The CDR3 nucleotides are TGTGCCAGCAGTGAATACGGGGGGCGCGCAGATACGCAGTATTTT. As protein: CASSEYGGRADTQYF.

This clone came up a few times. The rearrangement joins TRBV6-6 to TRBJ1-5, with D possibly being TRBD1 (6 bases). V lost 4 bases to trimming and J lost 7 bases, with 11 bases between them. The CDR3 loop spans 13 amino acids. The germline CDR1 and CDR2 sequences are MNHNY and SVGAGI (reference sequence). CDR3 bases: TGTGCCAGCAGTTGGCCAGGGGAACAGCCCCAGCATTTT. Amino acids: CASSWPGEQPQHF.

The chain has TRBV4-1 and TRBJ2-7; 9 bases fit TRBD2. The V segment lost 6 bases and the J segment 3 bases; nucleotides outside the gene matches: 9. Germline-derived CDR1 and CDR2 are MGHRA and YSYEKL. The CDR3 is 15 amino acids. CDR3 sequence: CASSWGTSPIYEQYF. CDR3 DNA sequence: TGCGCCAGCAGTTGGGGGACTAGCCCGATCTACGAGCAGTACTTC.